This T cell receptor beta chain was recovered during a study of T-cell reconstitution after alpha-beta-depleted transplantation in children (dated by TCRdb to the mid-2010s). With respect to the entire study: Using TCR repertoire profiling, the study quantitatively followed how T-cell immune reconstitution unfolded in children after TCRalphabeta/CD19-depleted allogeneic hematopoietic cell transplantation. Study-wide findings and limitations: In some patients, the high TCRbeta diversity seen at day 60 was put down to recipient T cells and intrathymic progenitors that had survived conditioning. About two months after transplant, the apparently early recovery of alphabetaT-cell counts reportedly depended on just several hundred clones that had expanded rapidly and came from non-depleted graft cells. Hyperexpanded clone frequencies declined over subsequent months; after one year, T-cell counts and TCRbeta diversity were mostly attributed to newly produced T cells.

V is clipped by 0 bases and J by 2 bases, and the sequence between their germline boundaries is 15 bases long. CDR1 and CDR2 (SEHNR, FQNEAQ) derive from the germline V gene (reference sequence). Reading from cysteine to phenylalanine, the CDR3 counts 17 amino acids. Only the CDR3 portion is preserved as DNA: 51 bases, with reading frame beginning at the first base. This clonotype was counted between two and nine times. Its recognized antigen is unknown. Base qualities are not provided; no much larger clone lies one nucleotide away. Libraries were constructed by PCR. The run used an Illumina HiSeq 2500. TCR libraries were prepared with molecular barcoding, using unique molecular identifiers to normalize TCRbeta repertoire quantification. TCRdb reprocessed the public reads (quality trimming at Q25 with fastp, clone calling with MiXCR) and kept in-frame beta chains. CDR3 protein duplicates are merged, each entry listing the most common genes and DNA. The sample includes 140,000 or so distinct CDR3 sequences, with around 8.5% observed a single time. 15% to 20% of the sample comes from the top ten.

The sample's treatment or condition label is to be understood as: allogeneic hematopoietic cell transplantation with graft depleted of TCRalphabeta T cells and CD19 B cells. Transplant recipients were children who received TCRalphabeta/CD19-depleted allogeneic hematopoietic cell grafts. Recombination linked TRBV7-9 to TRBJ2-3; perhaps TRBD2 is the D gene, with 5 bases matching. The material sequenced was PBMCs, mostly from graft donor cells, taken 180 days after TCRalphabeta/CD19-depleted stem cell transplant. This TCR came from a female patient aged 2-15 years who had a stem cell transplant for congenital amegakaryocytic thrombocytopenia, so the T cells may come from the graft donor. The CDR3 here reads CASSLAEGARYTDTQYF. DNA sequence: TGTGCCAGCAGCTTAGCTGAGGGAGCGAGGTACACAGATACGCAGTATTTT. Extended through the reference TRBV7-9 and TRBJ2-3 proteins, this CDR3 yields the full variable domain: DTGVSQNPRHKITKRGQNVTFRCDPISEHNRLYWYRQTLGQGPEFLTYFQNEAQLEKSRLLSDRFSAERPKGSFSTLEIQRTEQGDSAMYLCASSLAEGARYTDTQYFGPGTRLTVL.